This entry lists 12 T cell receptor beta chains sequenced from one sample in a study of cytomegalovirus exposure and HLA in healthy donors. The PCR employed 60 Vbeta primers together with 13 Jbeta primers. Data came from immunoSEQ multiplex PCR; TCRdb stores just in-frame clones and leaves some out. The sample lists roughly 200,000 clones; 75% were seen once. The sample taken for sequencing was PBMCs. The receptors derive from a male donor in good health and CMV-seronegative.

This chain joins TRBV15 and TRBJ1-5; 9 bases fit TRBD1. This CDR3 has 18 residues. Trimming at V came to 0 bases and at J to 5 bases, leaving 11 bases not matched to a gene. The V gene's germline CDR1 is LNHNV and CDR2 YYDKDF (reference sequence). The CDR3 here is CATSRDYRGRLGHQPQHF. CDR3 bases: TGTGCCACCAGCAGAGATTACAGGGGGCGGCTCGGGCATCAGCCCCAGCATTTT.

This clone appeared a few times. The chain uses TRBV27 and TRBJ1-1; 8 positions match TRBD1. V lost 4 bases, J lost 5 bases, and 6 bases stayed unmatched. Germline values: CDR1 MNHEY, CDR2 SMNVEV (reference sequence). The CDR3 runs to 14 residues. The CDR3 DNA sequence: TGTGCCAGCAGTTCCCAGGGGGCCTTTACTGAAGCTTTCTTT. Translation: CASSSQGAFTEAFF.

The chain uses TRBV28 and TRBJ2-1; 12 bases are shared with TRBD1. The V gene end was trimmed by 7 bases and the J gene end by 9 bases; junction bases not matched to a gene: 7. This CDR3 spans 14 amino acids. From germline, CDR1 is MDHEN and CDR2 SYDVKM. CDR3 nucleotides: TGTGCCAGCACCAGGGACAGGGGGCACGGTGAGCAGTTCTTC. Its translation is CASTRDRGHGEQFF.

This chain links TRBV7-8 with TRBJ1-2; 7 bases are a match to TRBD1. The CDR3 spans 15 residues. After removal of 5 bases from V and 2 bases from J, the junction contained 8 bases not matched to a gene. Germline V gene sequence: CDR1 SGHVS, CDR2 FQNEAQ. CDR3 in DNA: TGTGCCAGCAGCCCCAGGACAGGTCCCAACTATGGCTACACCTTC. Protein sequence: CASSPRTGPNYGYTF.

This clone was seen a handful of times. The chain recombines TRBV5-4 with TRBJ2-1; D possibly corresponds to TRBD1 (6 bases). The germline gives CDR1 SGHNT, CDR2 YYREEE (reference sequence). The CDR3 has 14 residues. V was trimmed by 4 bases and J by 8 bases, leaving 16 bases between them. The CDR3 spells CASSVQGPRDEQFF. The DNA for the CDR3 is TGTGCCAGCAGCGTCCAGGGGCCAAGGGATGAGCAGTTCTTC. The full variable domain, with the rest looked up from reference TRBV5-4 and TRBJ2-1, is ETGVTQSPTHLIKTRGQQVTLRCSSQSGHNTVSWYQQALGQGPQFIFQYYREEENGRGNFPPRFSGLQFPNYSSELNVNALELDDSALYLCASSVQGPRDEQFFGPGTRLTVL.

The chain carries TRBV28 and TRBJ2-1; D perhaps matches TRBD2 (6 bases). There are 14 residues in the CDR3. V was clipped by 6 bases and J by 10 bases, with 19 bases between them. CDR1 is MDHEN and CDR2 is SYDVKM in the germline V gene. CDR3 DNA: TGTGCCAGCAGCCGGGACTCGTCGAGCGGGGAGCAGTTCTTC. Translating it yields CASSRDSSSGEQFF. The whole variable domain, filled in from reference TRBV28 and TRBJ2-1, reads DVKVTQSSRYLVKRTGEKVFLECVQDMDHENMFWYRQDPGLGLRLIYFSYDVKMKEKGDIPEGYSVSREKKERFSLILESASTNQTSMYLCASSRDSSSGEQFFGPGTRLTVL.

Written as DNA, the CDR3 is TGTGCCAGCAGCACATCGACGGGGAACACTGAAGCTTTCTTT. Protein product: CASSTSTGNTEAFF. The V call is TRBV7-9, the J call TRBJ1-1, with D uncertain. This CDR3 has 14 amino acids. Germline lookup yields CDR1 SEHNR and CDR2 FQNEAQ (reference sequence). Trimming removed 5 bases from V and 1 base from J, with 11 bases in between. The complete variable domain, with remaining parts taken from reference TRBV7-9 and TRBJ1-1, reads DTGVSQNPRHKITKRGQNVTFRCDPISEHNRLYWYRQTLGQGPEFLTYFQNEAQLEKSRLLSDRFSAERPKGSFSTLEIQRTEQGDSAMYLCASSTSTGNTEAFFGQGTRLTVV.

The V and J genes are TRBV7-9 and TRBJ2-1; D might be TRBD2 (6 bases). V lost 3 bases, J lost 2 bases, and 17 bases lay in between. This CDR3 is 17 amino acids long. CDR1 SEHNR and CDR2 FQNEAQ come from the germline V gene (reference sequence). DNA for the CDR3: TGTGCCAGCAGCTTCCGCTTTAGCGGTGGGGCCTACAATGAGCAGTTCTTC. Protein: CASSFRFSGGAYNEQFF. The full variable domain, rest sourced from reference TRBV7-9 and TRBJ2-1, is DTGVSQNPRHKITKRGQNVTFRCDPISEHNRLYWYRQTLGQGPEFLTYFQNEAQLEKSRLLSDRFSAERPKGSFSTLEIQRTEQGDSAMYLCASSFRFSGGAYNEQFFGPGTRLTVL.

The chain couples TRBV19 to TRBJ1-5; 9 bases agree with TRBD1. Germline V gene sequence: CDR1 LNHDA, CDR2 SQIVND (reference sequence). J gave up 4 bases and V 8 bases, and 6 bases lay outside the gene matches. This CDR3 has 14 amino acids. CDR3 coding DNA: TGTGCCAGTGCCTACAGGGGGCGGAATCAGCCCCAGCATTTT. This translates into CASAYRGRNQPQHF.

The V gene is TRBV6-5, the J gene TRBJ2-7, with 13 bases aligning to TRBD2. This CDR3 is built from 14 residues. The germline gives CDR1 MNHEY, CDR2 SVGAGI. V gave up 5 bases and J gave up 7 bases; unmatched junction bases: 5. CDR3 nucleotides: TGTGCCAGCAGTAGAGGACTAGCGGGGGAAGAGCAGTACTTC. Translation: CASSRGLAGEEQYF.

The chain recombines TRBV29-1 with TRBJ1-1, with TRBD1 matching over 7 bases. Germline assignment: CDR1 SQVTM and CDR2 ANQGSEA. With V trimmed by 7 bases and J by 4 bases, 6 bases remained unmatched. This CDR3 contains 12 residues. The CDR3 DNA follows: TGCAGCGCAAGGGGGCAGTCCACTGAAGCTTTCTTT. It yields the protein CSARGQSTEAFF.

About this clone: Because it lacks the conserved phenylalanine or tryptophan at the end, this CDR3 is likely a read error. CDR3 in DNA: TGTGCCAGCAGTCCCCGGATCACAGATACGCAGTATTCT. This sequence encodes CASSPRITDTQYS. The chain uses TRBV27 and TRBJ2-3; D is unclear. The CDR3 loop spans 13 amino acids. V dropped 5 bases and J dropped 2 bases, with 8 bases sitting between them. Germline V lookup: CDR1 MNHEY, CDR2 SMNVEV (reference sequence).